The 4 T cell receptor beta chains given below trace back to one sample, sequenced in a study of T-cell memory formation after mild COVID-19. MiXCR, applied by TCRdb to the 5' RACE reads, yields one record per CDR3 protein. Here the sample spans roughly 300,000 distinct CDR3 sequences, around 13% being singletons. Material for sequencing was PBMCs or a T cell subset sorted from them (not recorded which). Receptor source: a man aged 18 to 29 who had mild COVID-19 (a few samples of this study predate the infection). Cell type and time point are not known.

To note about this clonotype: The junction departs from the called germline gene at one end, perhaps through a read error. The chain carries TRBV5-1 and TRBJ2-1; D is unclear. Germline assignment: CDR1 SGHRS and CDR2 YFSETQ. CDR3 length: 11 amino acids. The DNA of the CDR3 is TGCGCCAGCAGCGAGTACACTGAGCAGTTCTTC. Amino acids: CASSEYTEQFF.

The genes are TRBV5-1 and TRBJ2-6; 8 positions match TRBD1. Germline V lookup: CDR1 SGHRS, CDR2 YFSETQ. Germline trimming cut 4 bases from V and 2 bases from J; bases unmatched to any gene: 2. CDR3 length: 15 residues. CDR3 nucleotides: TGCGCCAGCAGCCCGACAGGGGCTGGGGCCAACGTCCTGACTTTC. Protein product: CASSPTGAGANVLTF.

In nucleotides, the CDR3 is TGTGCCAGTAGACTCTACAGCAGCACTGAAGCTTTCTTT. Translated, it gives CASRLYSSTEAFF. V and J are TRBV19 and TRBJ1-1; no reliable D call. In germline, CDR1 is LNHDA, CDR2 SQIVND (reference sequence). CDR3 size: 13 residues. V lost 6 bases and J lost 4, with 12 bases in between.

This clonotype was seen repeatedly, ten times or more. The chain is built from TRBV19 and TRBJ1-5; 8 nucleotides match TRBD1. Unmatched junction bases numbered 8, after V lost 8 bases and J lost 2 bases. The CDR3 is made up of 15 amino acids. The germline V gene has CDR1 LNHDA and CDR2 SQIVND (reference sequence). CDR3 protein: CASAPGGVRNQPQHF. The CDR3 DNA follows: TGTGCCAGTGCCCCAGGGGGCGTTCGCAATCAGCCCCAGCATTTT.